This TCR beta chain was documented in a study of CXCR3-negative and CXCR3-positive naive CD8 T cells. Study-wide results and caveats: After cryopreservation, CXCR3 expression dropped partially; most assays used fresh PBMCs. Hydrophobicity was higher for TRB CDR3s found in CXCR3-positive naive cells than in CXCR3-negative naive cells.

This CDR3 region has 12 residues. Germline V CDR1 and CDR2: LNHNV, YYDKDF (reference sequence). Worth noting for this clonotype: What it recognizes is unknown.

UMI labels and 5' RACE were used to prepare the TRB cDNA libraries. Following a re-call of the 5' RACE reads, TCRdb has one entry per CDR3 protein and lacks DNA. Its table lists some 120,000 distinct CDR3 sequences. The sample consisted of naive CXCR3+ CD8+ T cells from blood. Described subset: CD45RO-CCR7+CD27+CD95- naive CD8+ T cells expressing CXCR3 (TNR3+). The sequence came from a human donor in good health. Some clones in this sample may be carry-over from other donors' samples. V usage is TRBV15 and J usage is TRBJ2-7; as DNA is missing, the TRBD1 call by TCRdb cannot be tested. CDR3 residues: CATSTLGGEQYF. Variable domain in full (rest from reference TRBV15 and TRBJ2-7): DAMVIQNPRYQVTQFGKPVTLSCSQTLNHNVMYWYQQKSSQAPKLLFHYYDKDFNNEADTPDNFQSRRPNTSFCFLDIRSPGLGDTAMYLCATSTLGGEQYFGPGTRLTVT.